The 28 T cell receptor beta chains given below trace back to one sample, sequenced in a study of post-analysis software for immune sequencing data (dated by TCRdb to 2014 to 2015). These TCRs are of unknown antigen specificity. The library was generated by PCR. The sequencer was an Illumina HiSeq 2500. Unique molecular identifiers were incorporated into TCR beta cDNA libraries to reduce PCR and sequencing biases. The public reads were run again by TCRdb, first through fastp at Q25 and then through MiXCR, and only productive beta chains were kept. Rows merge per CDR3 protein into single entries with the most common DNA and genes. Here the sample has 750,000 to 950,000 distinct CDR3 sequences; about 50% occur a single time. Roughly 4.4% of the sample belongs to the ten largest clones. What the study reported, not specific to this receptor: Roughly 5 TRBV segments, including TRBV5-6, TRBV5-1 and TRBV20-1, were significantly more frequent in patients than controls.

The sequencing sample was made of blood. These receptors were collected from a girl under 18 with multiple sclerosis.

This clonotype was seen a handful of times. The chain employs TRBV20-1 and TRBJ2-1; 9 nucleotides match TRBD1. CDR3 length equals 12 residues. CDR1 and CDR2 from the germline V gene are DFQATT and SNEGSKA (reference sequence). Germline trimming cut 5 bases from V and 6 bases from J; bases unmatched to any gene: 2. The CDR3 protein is CSASTGGNEQFF. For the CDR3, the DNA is TGCAGTGCTTCGACAGGGGGCAATGAGCAGTTCTTC.

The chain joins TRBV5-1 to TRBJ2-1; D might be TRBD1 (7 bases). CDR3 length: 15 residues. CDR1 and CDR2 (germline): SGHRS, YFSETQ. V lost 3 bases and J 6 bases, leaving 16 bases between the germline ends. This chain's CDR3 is CASSSQGVGGNEQFF. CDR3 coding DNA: TGCGCCAGCAGCTCCCAGGGGGTGGGGGGCAATGAGCAGTTCTTC.

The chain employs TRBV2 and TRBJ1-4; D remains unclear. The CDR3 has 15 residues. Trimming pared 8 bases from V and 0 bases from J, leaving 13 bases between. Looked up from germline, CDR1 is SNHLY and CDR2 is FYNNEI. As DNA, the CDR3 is TGTGCCAGCGACTCTTCCGGCTCAACTAATGAAAAACTGTTTTTT. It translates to CASDSSGSTNEKLFF.

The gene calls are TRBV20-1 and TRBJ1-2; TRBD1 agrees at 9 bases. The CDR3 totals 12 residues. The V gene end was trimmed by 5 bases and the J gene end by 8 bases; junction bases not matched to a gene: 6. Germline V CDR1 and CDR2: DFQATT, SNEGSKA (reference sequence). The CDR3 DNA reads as TGCAGTGCTCCGTGGACAGGGGCGGGCTACACCTTC. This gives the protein CSAPWTGAGYTF.

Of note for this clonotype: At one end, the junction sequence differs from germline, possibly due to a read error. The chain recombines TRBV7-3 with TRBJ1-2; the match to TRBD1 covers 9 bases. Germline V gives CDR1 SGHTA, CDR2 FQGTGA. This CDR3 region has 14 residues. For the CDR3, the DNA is TGTGCCGGCAGTTCCACCCGGGACAGGGCTGGCTACACCTTC. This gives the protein CAGSSTRDRAGYTF.

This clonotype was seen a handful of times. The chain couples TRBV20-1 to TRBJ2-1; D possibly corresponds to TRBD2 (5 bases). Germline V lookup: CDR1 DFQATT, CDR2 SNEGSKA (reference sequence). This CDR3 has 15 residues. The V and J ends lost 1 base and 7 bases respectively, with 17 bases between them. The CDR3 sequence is CSARGGWLAPNEQFF. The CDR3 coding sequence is TGCAGTGCTAGAGGTGGATGGCTAGCCCCGAATGAGCAGTTCTTC.

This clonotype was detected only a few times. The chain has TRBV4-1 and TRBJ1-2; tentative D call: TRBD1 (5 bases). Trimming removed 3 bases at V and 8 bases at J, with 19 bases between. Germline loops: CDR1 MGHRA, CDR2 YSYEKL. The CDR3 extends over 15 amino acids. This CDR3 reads CASSQDGTVTGGYTF. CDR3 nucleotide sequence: TGCGCCAGCAGCCAGGATGGGACCGTAACGGGCGGCTACACCTTC.

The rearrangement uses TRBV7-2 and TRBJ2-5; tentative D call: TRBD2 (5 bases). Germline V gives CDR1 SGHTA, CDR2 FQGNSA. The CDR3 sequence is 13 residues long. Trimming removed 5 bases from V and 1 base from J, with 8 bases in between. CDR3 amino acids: CASSQRIQETQYF. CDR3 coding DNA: TGTGCCAGCAGCCAGCGGATCCAAGAGACCCAGTACTTC.

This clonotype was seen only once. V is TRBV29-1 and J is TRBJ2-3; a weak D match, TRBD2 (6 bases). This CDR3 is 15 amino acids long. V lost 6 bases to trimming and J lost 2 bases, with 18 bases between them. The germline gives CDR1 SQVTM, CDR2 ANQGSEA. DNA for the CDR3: TGCAGCGTAGCGAGGGACTCCCAGGCCACAGATACGCAGTATTTT. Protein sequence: CSVARDSQATDTQYF.

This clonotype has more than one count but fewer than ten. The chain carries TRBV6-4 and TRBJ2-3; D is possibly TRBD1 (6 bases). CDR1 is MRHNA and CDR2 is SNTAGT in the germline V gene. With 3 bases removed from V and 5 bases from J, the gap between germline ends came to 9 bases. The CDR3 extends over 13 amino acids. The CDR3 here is CASSDAGEDTQYF. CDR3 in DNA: TGTGCCAGCAGTGATGCAGGGGAAGATACGCAGTATTTT.

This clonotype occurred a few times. The CDR3 here is CSARRGRGFEAYEQYF. For the CDR3, the DNA is TGCAGTGCTAGAAGGGGCCGGGGCTTCGAGGCCTACGAGCAGTACTTC. V gene TRBV20-1 combines with J gene TRBJ2-7; perhaps D is TRBD1 or TRBD2 (5 bases each). CDR1 is DFQATT and CDR2 is SNEGSKA in the germline V gene (reference sequence). This CDR3 has 16 amino acids. V gave up 2 bases and J gave up 2 bases, with 19 bases separating them.

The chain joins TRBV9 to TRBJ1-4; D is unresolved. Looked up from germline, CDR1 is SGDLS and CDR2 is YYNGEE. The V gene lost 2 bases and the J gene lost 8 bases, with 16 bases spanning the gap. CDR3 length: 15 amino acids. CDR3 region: CASSVAAKTGEKLFF. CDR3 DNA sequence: TGTGCCAGCAGCGTTGCGGCAAAGACGGGGGAAAAACTGTTTTTT.

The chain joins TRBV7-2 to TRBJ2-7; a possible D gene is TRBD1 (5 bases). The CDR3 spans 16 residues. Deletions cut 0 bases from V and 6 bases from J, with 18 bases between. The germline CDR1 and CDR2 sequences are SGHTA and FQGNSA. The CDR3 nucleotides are TGTGCCAGCAGCTTAGCAACAGGATCCGTCTACTCCGAGCAGTACTTC. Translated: CASSLATGSVYSEQYF. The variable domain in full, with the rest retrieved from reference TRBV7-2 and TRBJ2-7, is GAGVSQSPSNKVTEKGKDVELRCDPISGHTALYWYRQSLGQGLEFLIYFQGNSAPDKSGLPSDRFSAERTGGSVSTLTIQRTQQEDSAVYLCASSLATGSVYSEQYFGPGTRLTVT.

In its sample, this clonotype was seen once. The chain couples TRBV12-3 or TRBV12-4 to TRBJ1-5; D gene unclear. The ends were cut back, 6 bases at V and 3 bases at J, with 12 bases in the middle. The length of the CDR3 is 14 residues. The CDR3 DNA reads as TGTGCCAGCAGGGCTGAAGGTACCAATCAGCCCCAGCATTTT. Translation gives CASRAEGTNQPQHF.

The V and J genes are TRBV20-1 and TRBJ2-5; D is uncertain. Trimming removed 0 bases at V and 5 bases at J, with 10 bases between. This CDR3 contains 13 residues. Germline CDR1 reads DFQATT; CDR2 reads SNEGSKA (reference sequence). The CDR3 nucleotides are TGCAGTGCTAGAGATCTCTGGGTGGAGACCCAGTACTTC. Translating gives CSARDLWVETQYF.

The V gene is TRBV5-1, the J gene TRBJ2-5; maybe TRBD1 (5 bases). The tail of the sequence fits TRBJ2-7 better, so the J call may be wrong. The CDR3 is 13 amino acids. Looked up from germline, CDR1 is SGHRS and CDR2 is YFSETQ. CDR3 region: CASSLEGIHEQYF. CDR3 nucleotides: TGCGCCAGCAGCTTGGAGGGGATCCACGAGCAGTACTTC.

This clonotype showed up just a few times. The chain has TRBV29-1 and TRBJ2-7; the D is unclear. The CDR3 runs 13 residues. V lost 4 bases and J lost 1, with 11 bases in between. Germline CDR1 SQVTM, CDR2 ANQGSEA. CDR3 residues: CSVGRRLSYEQYF. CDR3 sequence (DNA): TGCAGCGTTGGCCGACGGTTATCCTACGAGCAGTACTTC.

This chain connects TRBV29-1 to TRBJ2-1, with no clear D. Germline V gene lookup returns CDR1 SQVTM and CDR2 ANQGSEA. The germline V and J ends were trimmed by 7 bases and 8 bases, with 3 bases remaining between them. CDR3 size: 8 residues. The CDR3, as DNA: TGCAGCGGAGATGAGCAGTTCTTC. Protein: CSGDEQFF.

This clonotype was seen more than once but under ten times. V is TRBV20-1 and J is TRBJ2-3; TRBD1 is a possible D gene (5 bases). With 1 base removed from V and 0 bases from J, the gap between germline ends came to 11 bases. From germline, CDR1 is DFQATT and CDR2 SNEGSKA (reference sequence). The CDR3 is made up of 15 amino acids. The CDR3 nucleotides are TGCAGTGCTAGAGGGGGCAGTACTAGCACAGATACGCAGTATTTT. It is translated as CSARGGSTSTDTQYF.

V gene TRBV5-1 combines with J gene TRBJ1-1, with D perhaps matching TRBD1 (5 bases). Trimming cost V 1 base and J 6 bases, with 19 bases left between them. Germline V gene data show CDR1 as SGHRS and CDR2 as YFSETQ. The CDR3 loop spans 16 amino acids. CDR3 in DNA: TGCGCCAGCAGCTTGAATAGGTGGCAGGGATTATCTGAAGCTTTCTTT. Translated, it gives CASSLNRWQGLSEAFF.

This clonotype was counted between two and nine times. CDR3 region: CASSETRQVHCTF. DNA for the CDR3: TGTGCCAGCAGTGAAACCCGTCAGGTGCACTGCACCTTC. This chain uses TRBV6-1 with TRBJ1-2; D is unresolved. CDR1 MNHNS and CDR2 SASEGT come from the germline V gene. CDR3 size: 13 residues. With 2 bases removed from V and 13 bases from J, the gap between germline ends came to 17 bases.

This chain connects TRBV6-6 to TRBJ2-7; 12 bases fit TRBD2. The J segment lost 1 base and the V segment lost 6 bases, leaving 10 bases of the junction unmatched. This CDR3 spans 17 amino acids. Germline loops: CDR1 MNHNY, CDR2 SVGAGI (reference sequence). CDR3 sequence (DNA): TGTGCCAGCAGCGCCCCCCCAGGGACTAGCGGGTCCTACGAGCAGTACTTC. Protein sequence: CASSAPPGTSGSYEQYF.

In DNA, the CDR3 is TGTGCCAGCAGTTACTCGAGACTAAATAACTACGAGCAGTACTTC. Its protein is CASSYSRLNNYEQYF. J is TRBJ2-7 and V is TRBV6-5; weak D call: TRBD2 (5 bases). The V and J ends lost 0 bases and 3 bases respectively, with 12 bases between them. The length of the CDR3 is 15 residues. CDR1 is MNHEY, CDR2 SVGAGI, per germline.

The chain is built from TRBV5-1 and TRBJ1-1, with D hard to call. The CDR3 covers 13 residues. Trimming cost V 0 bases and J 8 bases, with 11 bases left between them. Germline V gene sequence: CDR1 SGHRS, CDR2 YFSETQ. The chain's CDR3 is CASSLGPPQEAFF. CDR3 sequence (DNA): TGCGCCAGCAGCTTGGGACCCCCTCAGGAAGCTTTCTTT.

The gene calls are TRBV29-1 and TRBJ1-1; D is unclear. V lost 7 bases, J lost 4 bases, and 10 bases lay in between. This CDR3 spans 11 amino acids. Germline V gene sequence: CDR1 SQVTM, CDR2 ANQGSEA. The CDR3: CSARSFTEAFF. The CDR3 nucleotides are TGCAGCGCACGCAGTTTCACTGAAGCTTTCTTT.

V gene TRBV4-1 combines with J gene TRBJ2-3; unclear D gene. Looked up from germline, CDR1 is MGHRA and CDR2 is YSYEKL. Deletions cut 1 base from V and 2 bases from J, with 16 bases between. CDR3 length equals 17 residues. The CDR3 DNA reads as TGCGCCAGCAGCCAAGCCCCAGGACCGTCCCCCACAGATACGCAGTATTTT. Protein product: CASSQAPGPSPTDTQYF.

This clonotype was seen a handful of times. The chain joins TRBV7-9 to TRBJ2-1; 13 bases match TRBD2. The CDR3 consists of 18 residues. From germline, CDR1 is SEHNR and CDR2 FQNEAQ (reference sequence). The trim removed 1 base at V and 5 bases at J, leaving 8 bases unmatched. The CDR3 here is CASSLGGLAGAGNNEQFF. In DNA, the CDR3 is TGTGCCAGCAGCTTAGGTGGACTAGCGGGAGCGGGCAACAATGAGCAGTTCTTC.

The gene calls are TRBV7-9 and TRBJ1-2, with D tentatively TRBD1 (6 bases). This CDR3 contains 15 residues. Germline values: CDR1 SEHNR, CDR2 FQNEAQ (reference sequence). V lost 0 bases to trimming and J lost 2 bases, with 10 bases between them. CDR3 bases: TGTGCCAGCAGCTTAGCAATAGGACAGAACTATGGCTACACCTTC. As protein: CASSLAIGQNYGYTF.